A single TCR beta chain is shown here with its context. What it binds is unknown. This CDR3 comprises 14 residues. The V and J ends lost 7 bases and 0 bases, in that order; junction bases with no gene match: 4. The V gene's germline CDR1 is LNHDA and CDR2 SQIVND (reference sequence). The sample originates from a study of CD8 T cells in ankylosing spondylitis. Study-wide points: Made up of under ten highly homologous variants, a TCR beta motif appeared characteristic of ankylosing spondylitis blood. A subset of motif variants has previously been described in the synovial fluid and blood of reactive arthritis.

TCRdb reanalysed the 5' RACE reads using MiXCR and keeps one entry per CDR3 protein. The profile shows more than 300,000 distinct CDR3 sequences, 8% of them singletons. The source of this sequence is a male donor with ankylosing spondylitis. The sample comprised blood, either unsorted or a sorted T cell fraction (not recorded which). This rearrangement joins TRBV19 to TRBJ2-3; 7 bases fit TRBD2. The CDR3 DNA sequence: TGTGCCAGTAAAGCGGGACGTAGCACAGATACGCAGTATTTT. It encodes CASKAGRSTDTQYF.